This passage covers 13 T cell receptor beta chains from one sample sequenced in a study of T cell changes during pregnancy in multiple sclerosis. Measured with immunoSEQ multiplex PCR; TCRdb has only the in-frame clones, and not every one. The sample lists some 60,000 clones; roughly 90% were seen once. Sequences were derived from peripheral blood, sampled before pregnancy. The receptors here all came from a female donor with multiple sclerosis, enrolled in a pregnancy study.

The genes are TRBV2 and TRBJ1-5; perhaps TRBD1 as D (5 bases). Germline lookup yields CDR1 SNHLY and CDR2 FYNNEI. The CDR3 is made up of 16 amino acids. V was clipped by 5 bases and J by 2 bases, with 16 bases between them. This CDR3 is CASSHPWGGRNQPQHF. The CDR3 nucleotides read TGTGCCAGCAGTCACCCTTGGGGGGGTCGCAATCAGCCCCAGCATTTT. The full variable domain, completed using reference TRBV2 and TRBJ1-5, is EPEVTQTPSHQVTQMGQEVILRCVPISNHLYFYWYRQILGQKVEFLVSFYNNEISEKSEIFDDQFSVERPDGSNFTLKIRSTKLEDSAMYFCASSHPWGGRNQPQHFGDGTRLSIL.

As to this clone: The sample contains more than one DNA sequence encoding this CDR3. The chain carries TRBV6-5 and TRBJ2-2, with 8 bases identical to TRBD1. This CDR3 has 15 amino acids. Germline CDR1 is MNHEY and CDR2 is SVGAGI. V shed 2 bases and J 4 bases; nucleotides not matched to a gene: 3. The CDR3 bases are TGTGCCAGCAGTTACGGAACAGGGGGCACCGGGGAGCTGTTTTTT. Encoded protein: CASSYGTGGTGELFF.

The chain carries TRBV2 and TRBJ2-7, with D perhaps TRBD1 (5 bases). Germline assignment: CDR1 SNHLY and CDR2 FYNNEI. Trimming left V 6 bases short and J 6 bases short, with 12 bases between. The CDR3 sequence is 12 residues long. The CDR3 DNA sequence: TGTGCCAGCAGCTCTGCAGGGTTCGAGCAGTACTTC. Translating gives CASSSAGFEQYF.

The CDR3 DNA sequence: TGTGCCAGCAGTTCGACCGGGACTAGCGGGGCCCTCGCCTACGAGCAGTACTTC. Its protein is CASSSTGTSGALAYEQYF. The J gene is TRBJ2-7, the V gene TRBV27; 13 bases line up with TRBD2. Germline V gives CDR1 MNHEY, CDR2 SMNVEV (reference sequence). With 4 bases clipped from V and 2 bases from J, the junction kept 11 bases outside the gene matches. The CDR3 totals 18 residues.

The CDR3 nucleotides are TGTGCCAGCTCACCACGGGGGGGCGGGGCTTTCTTT. Its protein product is CASSPRGGGAFF. The chain couples TRBV18 to TRBJ1-1; maybe TRBD1 (6 bases). The V end lost 1 base, the J end lost 11 bases, and 11 bases lay between the germline ends. Germline assignment: CDR1 KGHSH and CDR2 LQKENI. The CDR3 spans 12 residues.

The chain uses TRBV18 and TRBJ1-4; no firm D call. The V gene's germline CDR1 is KGHSH and CDR2 LQKENI. V was clipped by 6 bases and J by 8 bases, with 19 bases between them. CDR3 size: 15 residues. The CDR3 is CASSPSWGRREKLFF. The DNA for the CDR3 is TGTGCCAGCTCGCCGAGTTGGGGTCGGAGGGAAAAACTGTTTTTT.

This clone was observed a single time. This chain uses TRBV19 with TRBJ2-3, with TRBD2 identical over 12 bases. This CDR3 region has 18 residues. From germline, CDR1 is LNHDA and CDR2 SQIVND (reference sequence). Unmatched junction bases numbered 14, after V lost 4 bases and J lost 6 bases. The CDR3 nucleotides are TGTGCCAGTAGTACCCTAACTCCCGGGACTAGCGGGCCGGATACGCAGTATTTT. Translating gives CASSTLTPGTSGPDTQYF.

A note on this clone: One end of the junction does not line up with germline, which may come from a read error. The V and J genes are TRBV7-8 and TRBJ2-4; 8 positions match TRBD1. The germline gives CDR1 SGHVS, CDR2 FQNEAQ. The CDR3 extends over 14 amino acids. CDR3 sequence reads: CASSPGEIWTGTNF. CDR3 coding DNA: TGTGCCAGCAGCCCAGGCGAGATTTGGACAGGGACGAACTTC. Full variable domain (rest looked up from reference TRBV7-8 and TRBJ2-4): GAGVSQSPRYKVAKRGQDVALRCDPISGHVSLFWYQQALGQGPEFLTYFQNEAQLDKSGLPSDRFFAERPEGSVSTLKIQRTQQEDSAVYLCASSPGEIWTGTNFGAGTRLSVL.

The J gene is TRBJ2-3, the V gene TRBV29-1; the match to TRBD1 covers 8 bases. The junction had 14 bases not matched to a gene; V was cut back by 8 bases and J by 4 bases. Per the germline V gene, CDR1 is SQVTM and CDR2 is ANQGSEA. The CDR3 is made up of 15 amino acids. The CDR3, as DNA: TGCAGCTCCAGCAGGACAGGGACCGGGTCAGATACGCAGTATTTT. Translating gives CSSSRTGTGSDTQYF.

V usage is TRBV6-1 and J usage is TRBJ1-1, with D possibly matching TRBD1 (5 bases). CDR1 is MNHNS and CDR2 is SASEGT in the germline V gene. This CDR3 spans 14 amino acids. Trimming cost V 4 bases and J 0 bases, with 9 bases left between them. The CDR3 DNA follows: TGTGCCAGCAGTGCGACAGCCATGAACACTGAAGCTTTCTTT. Translation gives CASSATAMNTEAFF.

This clone showed up just once. The chain couples TRBV2 to TRBJ1-1, with a possible D match to TRBD1 (6 bases). Germline lookup yields CDR1 SNHLY and CDR2 FYNNEI. Trimming removed 6 bases at V and 4 bases at J, with 12 bases between. The CDR3 has 13 amino acids. The CDR3 sequence: CASSKGGLTEAFF. For the CDR3, the DNA is TGTGCCAGCAGCAAGGGGGGGCTCACTGAAGCTTTCTTT.

V and J are TRBV10-1 and TRBJ1-1; D might be TRBD1 (5 bases). The V end was cut by 4 bases, the J end by 1 base, with 16 bases between. This CDR3 has 16 residues. From germline, CDR1 is WNHNN and CDR2 SYGVQD (reference sequence). The CDR3, as DNA: TGCGCCAGCAGTGTGAGGGAGGACACCCCGAACACTGAAGCTTTCTTT. Translating it yields CASSVREDTPNTEAFF.

V gene TRBV27 combines with J gene TRBJ2-3, with 12 positions matching TRBD2. Germline CDR1 is MNHEY and CDR2 is SMNVEV (reference sequence). The CDR3 runs to 17 residues. The V gene end was trimmed by 5 bases and the J gene end by 2 bases; junction bases not matched to a gene: 8. The CDR3 DNA follows: TGTGCCAGCAGTGAACCGGGACTAGCGGGCCCCACAGATACGCAGTATTTT. Protein: CASSEPGLAGPTDTQYF.